This T cell receptor (beta chain) was observed in a study of T cells in Graves' hyperthyroidism and ophthalmopathy. TCR beta CDR3 regions were amplified from RNA. The HTBI set primed first-round TCR CDR3 RT-PCR. TCRdb itself ran the multiplex PCR reads through MiXCR, one entry per CDR3 protein. The repertoire includes 350,000 to 400,000 distinct CDR3 sequences, under 15% of them detected once, and 32% sits in the top ten. CDR3 length equals 12 residues. Germline values: CDR1 KGHSH, CDR2 LQKENI. In this sample, this clonotype turned up many times. One end of the junction varies from germline; a read error may be responsible.

The rearrangement joins TRBV18 to TRBJ1-3; no clear D gene. The sequenced sample was blood. This TCR came from a woman aged 25-40 years with Graves' hyperthyroidism. CDR3 amino acids: CANSPSGNTIYF. The CDR3 bases are TGTGCCAACTCACCGTCTGGAAACACCATATATTTT.